What follows are 27 T cell receptor beta chains derived from one specimen sequenced in a study of CD4+ T cells in melanoma. Here immunoSEQ multiplex PCR was the method, and the copy in TCRdb shows in-frame clones only, minus some. The sample has roughly 54,000 clones, approximately 89% seen once. What was sequenced was peripheral blood. Receptors originate from a human donor with melanoma.

V and J are TRBV10-3 and TRBJ2-7, with D possibly called TRBD1 or TRBD2 (5 bases each). Germline CDR1 is ENHRY and CDR2 is SYGVKD. CDR3 length: 12 residues. V was cut by 10 bases and J by 4 bases, with 14 bases left in between. This chain's CDR3 is CATRDQLYEQYF. CDR3 DNA sequence: TGTGCCACCCGGGACCAACTGTACGAGCAGTACTTC.

V gene TRBV10-3 combines with J gene TRBJ2-7; D not resolved. V lost 10 bases, J lost 5 bases, and 12 bases lay in between. Germline V gene data show CDR1 as ENHRY and CDR2 as SYGVKD. The CDR3 loop spans 11 amino acids. CDR3 residues: CATLSSHEQYF. CDR3 bases: TGTGCCACCTTATCATCCCACGAGCAGTACTTC.

The chain has TRBV13 and TRBJ1-2; a weak D match, TRBD1 (5 bases). Trimming took off 5 bases at V and 7 bases at J, with 17 bases between the two ends. Germline-derived CDR1 and CDR2 are PRHDT and FYEKMQ (reference sequence). The CDR3 runs to 14 residues. The CDR3 loop is CASSPGWGAVGYTF. The CDR3 DNA reads TGTGCCAGCAGCCCAGGATGGGGCGCGGTTGGCTACACCTTC.

This clone was detected a few times. The CDR3 DNA reads as TGTGCCAGCAGTGACGGAGGGGCCGGTACAGATACGCAGTATTTT. It yields the protein CASSDGGAGTDTQYF. V and J are TRBV2 and TRBJ2-3, with a tentative D call TRBD2 (6 bases). This CDR3 has 15 residues. Germline V lookup: CDR1 SNHLY, CDR2 FYNNEI. V dropped 3 bases and J dropped 3 bases, with 13 bases sitting between them. The entire variable domain, with the rest obtained from reference TRBV2 and TRBJ2-3, is as follows: EPEVTQTPSHQVTQMGQEVILRCVPISNHLYFYWYRQILGQKVEFLVSFYNNEISEKSEIFDDQFSVERPDGSNFTLKIRSTKLEDSAMYFCASSDGGAGTDTQYFGPGTRLTVL.

CDR3 bases: TGTGCCAGCAGCTCGACCGGCCGGGCAGAGCAGTACTTC. This translates into CASSSTGRAEQYF. V gene TRBV5-4 combines with J gene TRBJ2-7; D ambiguous. This CDR3 contains 13 residues. CDR1 and CDR2 from the germline V gene are SGHNT and YYREEE (reference sequence). Between the trimmed V and J ends, which lost 3 bases and 7 bases, there was a span of 14 bases.

The V call is TRBV19, the J call TRBJ2-1; D unclear. Trimming stripped 0 bases from V and 7 bases from J, with 13 bases between. Germline CDR1 and CDR2: LNHDA and SQIVND (reference sequence). The CDR3 length is 15 residues. The CDR3 here is CASSIDHAQLNEQFF. The CDR3 bases are TGTGCCAGTAGTATAGATCACGCACAGCTGAATGAGCAGTTCTTC.

The chain recombines TRBV2 with TRBJ2-7; maybe TRBD1 (6 bases). The V and J ends lost 6 bases and 6 bases respectively, with 21 bases between them. Germline V gene lookup returns CDR1 SNHLY and CDR2 FYNNEI. This CDR3 is built from 15 residues. The CDR3 here is CASSLDSAAGREQYF. The CDR3, as DNA: TGTGCCAGCAGCCTGGACAGTGCCGCAGGACGCGAGCAGTACTTC.

The chain uses TRBV7-6 and TRBJ1-1, with D possibly TRBD1 on 6 matching bases. The CDR3 spans 13 residues. Trimming cost V 6 bases and J 1 base, with 9 bases left between them. Germline CDR1 reads SGHVS; CDR2 reads FNYEAQ. CDR3 residues: CASRRTANTEAFF. CDR3 DNA: TGTGCCAGCAGAAGGACAGCGAACACTGAAGCTTTCTTT.

This clone was seen just once. The chain uses TRBV7-2 and TRBJ2-7, with 9 bases identical to TRBD1. The V gene's germline CDR1 is SGHTA and CDR2 FQGNSA. The CDR3 is 14 residues long. With 3 bases clipped from V and 3 bases from J, the junction kept 3 bases outside the gene matches. The CDR3 sequence: CASSLGQGIYEQYF. The CDR3 nucleotides read TGTGCCAGCAGCTTGGGACAGGGTATCTACGAGCAGTACTTC.

V usage is TRBV5-4 and J usage is TRBJ2-7; TRBD2 matches at 8 bases. Per the germline V gene, CDR1 is SGHNT and CDR2 is YYREEE (reference sequence). J lost 0 bases, V lost 0 bases, and 2 bases had no gene match. This CDR3 spans 15 amino acids. The CDR3 DNA reads as TGTGCCAGCAGCTTGGCTAGCGGGTCCTCCTACGAGCAGTACTTC. Translated: CASSLASGSSYEQYF.

The V gene is TRBV2, the J gene TRBJ1-3; D unresolved. Deletions cut 6 bases from V and 0 bases from J, with 6 bases between. Germline CDR1 and CDR2: SNHLY and FYNNEI. There are 13 residues in the CDR3. In nucleotides, the CDR3 is TGTGCCAGCAGAACGGGCTCTGGAAACACCATATATTTT. This gives the protein CASRTGSGNTIYF.

V gene TRBV6-5 combines with J gene TRBJ1-6; D is perhaps TRBD1 (5 bases). This CDR3 is built from 16 residues. Trimming left V 0 bases short and J 10 bases short, with 16 bases between. Germline values: CDR1 MNHEY, CDR2 SVGAGI. The CDR3 sequence is CASSYSINGAFSPLHF. The DNA for the CDR3 is TGTGCCAGCAGTTACTCGATCAACGGGGCATTCTCACCCCTCCACTTT.

The chain is built from TRBV10-2 and TRBJ2-7, with a weak D call TRBD2 (6 bases). This CDR3 comprises 15 residues. Trimming took off 2 bases at V and 3 bases at J, with 14 bases between the two ends. Looked up from germline, CDR1 is WSHSY and CDR2 is SAAADI. CDR3 nucleotide sequence: TGCGCCAGCAGTGAGGGGAGCGGAGGGAGCTACGAGCAGTACTTC. This codes for CASSEGSGGSYEQYF.

This chain joins TRBV30 and TRBJ1-5; possible D gene TRBD1, 6 bases. Trimming shortened V by 4 bases and J by 0 bases, and 10 bases separated the two germline ends. This CDR3 comprises 14 residues. Per germline, CDR1 GTSNPN and CDR2 SVGIG (reference sequence). The CDR3 DNA follows: TGTGCCTGGAATGGACAGAATAGCAATCAGCCCCAGCATTTT. This translates into CAWNGQNSNQPQHF.

V gene TRBV4-3 combines with J gene TRBJ2-3; the D is unclear. The CDR3 extends over 14 amino acids. Germline V gives CDR1 LGHNA, CDR2 YSLEER. V was trimmed by 0 bases and J by 2 bases, leaving 6 bases between them. CDR3 amino acids: CASSQDALTDTQYF. The CDR3 DNA reads TGCGCCAGCAGCCAAGATGCGCTCACAGATACGCAGTATTTT.

The chain uses TRBV9 and TRBJ1-3, with D unclear. CDR1 and CDR2 (germline): SGDLS, YYNGEE. This CDR3 region has 15 residues. Trimming removed 1 base from V and 1 base from J, with 9 bases in between. The CDR3 DNA is TGTGCCAGCAGCGTACAGGTGGGATCTGGAAACACCATATATTTT. Protein sequence: CASSVQVGSGNTIYF.

The chain joins TRBV5-8 to TRBJ1-4; TRBD1 might be the D (5 bases). The germline gives CDR1 SGHTS, CDR2 YDEGEE. This CDR3 comprises 15 residues. With 0 bases removed from V and 13 bases from J, the gap between germline ends came to 19 bases. CDR3 DNA: TGTGCCAGCAGCTTGGGAGGGACGCGTGGGGTAAGACTGTTTTTT. Translated, it gives CASSLGGTRGVRLFF. The full variable domain, completed using reference TRBV5-8 and TRBJ1-4, is EAGVTQSPTHLIKTRGQQATLRCSPISGHTSVYWYQQALGLGLQFLLWYDEGEERNRGNFPPRFSGRQFPNYSSELNVNALELEDSALYLCASSLGGTRGVRLFFGSGTQLSVL.

The chain has TRBV6-5 and TRBJ2-1; D unresolved. Germline values: CDR1 MNHEY, CDR2 SVGAGI. There are 11 residues in the CDR3. Deletions cut 5 bases from V and 10 bases from J, with 9 bases between. DNA of the CDR3: TGTGCCAGCAGTAATCTCGGGGAGCAGTTCTTC. Translating it yields CASSNLGEQFF.

The chain joins TRBV6-1 to TRBJ1-2; 8 nucleotides agree with TRBD1. This CDR3 has 15 amino acids. In germline, CDR1 is MNHNS, CDR2 SASEGT. The V gene end was trimmed by 7 bases and the J gene end by 8 bases; junction bases not matched to a gene: 15. The CDR3 DNA reads TGTGCCAGCACCACCCAGGGACAGGCCCCGGGGGGCTACACCTTC. It is translated as CASTTQGQAPGGYTF.

The DNA of the CDR3 is TGTGCCAGCAGTAGCCGCGGAGGGATGAACACTGAAGCTTTCTTT. As protein: CASSSRGGMNTEAFF. V gene TRBV6-5 combines with J gene TRBJ1-1; D remains unclear. This CDR3 has 15 residues. V lost 5 bases, J lost 0 bases, and 13 bases lay in between. Germline CDR1 is MNHEY and CDR2 is SVGAGI.

The chain uses TRBV25-1 and TRBJ1-4; no definite D call. The V end lost 8 bases, the J end lost 4 bases, and 11 bases lay between the germline ends. This CDR3 has 13 residues. CDR1 and CDR2 from the germline V gene are MGHDK and SYGVNS. The CDR3 DNA reads TGTGCCAGCTCGAGGCAGCTTAATGAAAAACTGTTTTTT. Encoded protein: CASSRQLNEKLFF.

This chain links TRBV15 with TRBJ1-5, with D uncertain. CDR1 is LNHNV, CDR2 YYDKDF, per germline (reference sequence). Trimming took off 1 base at V and 0 bases at J, with 7 bases between the two ends. The CDR3 totals 15 residues. This chain's CDR3 is CATSRGTGSNQPQHF. The CDR3 region has the DNA TGTGCCACCAGCAGAGGGACGGGTAGCAATCAGCCCCAGCATTTT. Filled out from reference TRBV15 and TRBJ1-5, the complete variable domain reads DAMVIQNPRYQVTQFGKPVTLSCSQTLNHNVMYWYQQKSSQAPKLLFHYYDKDFNNEADTPDNFQSRRPNTSFCFLDIRSPGLGDTAMYLCATSRGTGSNQPQHFGDGTRLSIL.

The chain joins TRBV30 to TRBJ2-2, with TRBD2 identical over 13 bases. The V gene end was trimmed by 5 bases and the J gene end by 2 bases; junction bases not matched to a gene: 8. This CDR3 spans 17 amino acids. The germline gives CDR1 GTSNPN, CDR2 SVGIG (reference sequence). CDR3 DNA sequence: TGTGCCTGGCGACAGACTAGCGGGGGGAAAAACACCGGGGAGCTGTTTTTT. This translates into CAWRQTSGGKNTGELFF.

The chain links TRBV30 to TRBJ2-3; TRBD2 aligns across 10 bases. The CDR3 runs to 14 residues. The germline CDR1 and CDR2 sequences are GTSNPN and SVGIG (reference sequence). The junction had 0 bases not matched to a gene; V was cut back by 2 bases and J by 1 base. The CDR3 sequence is CAWSTSGGTDTQYF. The CDR3 bases are TGTGCCTGGAGTACTAGCGGGGGCACAGATACGCAGTATTTT.

The V call is TRBV19, the J call TRBJ1-2, with 7 bases lining up with TRBD1. V was clipped by 8 bases and J by 1 base; unmatched bases: 4. This CDR3 is 13 amino acids long. Germline values: CDR1 LNHDA, CDR2 SQIVND (reference sequence). CDR3: CASWTGLNYGYTF. The DNA of the CDR3 is TGTGCCAGTTGGACAGGCCTTAACTATGGCTACACCTTC.

This chain joins TRBV6-1 and TRBJ1-2; tentative D call: TRBD1 (5 bases). Germline lookup yields CDR1 MNHNS and CDR2 SASEGT. The ends were cut back, 1 base at V and 6 bases at J, with 9 bases in the middle. This CDR3 comprises 13 residues. The CDR3 here is CASSEVRGNGYTF. The CDR3 DNA is TGTGCCAGCAGTGAAGTGAGGGGAAATGGCTACACCTTC.

This chain links TRBV7-2 with TRBJ2-3; D may be TRBD1 or TRBD2 (6 bases each). V lost 4 bases to trimming and J lost 0 bases, with 14 bases between them. This CDR3 has 16 residues. Germline lookup yields CDR1 SGHTA and CDR2 FQGNSA. The CDR3 DNA sequence: TGTGCCAGCAGCTCGAGGGGGGTCTCTAGCACAGATACGCAGTATTTT. Protein sequence: CASSSRGVSSTDTQYF.